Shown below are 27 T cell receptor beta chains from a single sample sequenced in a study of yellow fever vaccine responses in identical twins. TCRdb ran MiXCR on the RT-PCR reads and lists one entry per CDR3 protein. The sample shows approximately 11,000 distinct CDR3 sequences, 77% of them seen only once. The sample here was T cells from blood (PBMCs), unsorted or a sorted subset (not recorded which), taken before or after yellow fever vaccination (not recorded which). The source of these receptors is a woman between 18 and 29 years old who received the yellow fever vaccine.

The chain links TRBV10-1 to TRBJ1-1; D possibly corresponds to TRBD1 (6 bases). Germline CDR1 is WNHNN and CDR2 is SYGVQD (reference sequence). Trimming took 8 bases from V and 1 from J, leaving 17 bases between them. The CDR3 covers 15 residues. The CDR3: CASSNSRDKNTEAFF. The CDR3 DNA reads TGCGCCAGCTCTAATAGCAGGGACAAGAACACTGAAGCTTTCTTT.

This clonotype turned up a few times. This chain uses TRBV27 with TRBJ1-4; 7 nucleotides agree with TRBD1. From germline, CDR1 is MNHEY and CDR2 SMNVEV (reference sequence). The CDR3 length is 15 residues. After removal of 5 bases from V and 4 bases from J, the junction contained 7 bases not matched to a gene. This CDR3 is CASSQGQSLNEKLFF. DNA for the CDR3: TGTGCCAGCAGTCAGGGACAGTCCCTTAATGAAAAACTGTTTTTT.

The CDR3 sequence: CASSFFLNLAGRDYEQYF. Written as DNA, the CDR3 is TGTGCCAGCAGCTTTTTCCTTAATTTAGCGGGACGGGACTACGAGCAGTACTTC. V usage is TRBV5-6 and J usage is TRBJ2-7; TRBD2 matches at 8 bases. CDR3 length equals 18 residues. Losses at the gene ends were 2 bases for V and 3 bases for J; bases not matched to a gene: 16. Germline CDR1 and CDR2: SGHDT and YYEEEE.

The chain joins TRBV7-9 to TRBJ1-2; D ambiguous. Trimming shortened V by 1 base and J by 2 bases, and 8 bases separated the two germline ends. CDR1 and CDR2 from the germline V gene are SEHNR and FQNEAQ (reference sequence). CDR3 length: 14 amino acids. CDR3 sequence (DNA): TGTGCCAGCAGCTTAGGGTACGCAAACTATGGCTACACCTTC. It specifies CASSLGYANYGYTF.

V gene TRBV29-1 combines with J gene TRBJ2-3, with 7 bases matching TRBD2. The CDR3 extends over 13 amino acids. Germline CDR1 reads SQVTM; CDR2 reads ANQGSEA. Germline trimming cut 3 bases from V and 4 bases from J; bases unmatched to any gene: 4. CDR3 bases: TGCAGCGTTGATAGCGGGCCGTCAGATACGCAGTATTTT. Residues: CSVDSGPSDTQYF.

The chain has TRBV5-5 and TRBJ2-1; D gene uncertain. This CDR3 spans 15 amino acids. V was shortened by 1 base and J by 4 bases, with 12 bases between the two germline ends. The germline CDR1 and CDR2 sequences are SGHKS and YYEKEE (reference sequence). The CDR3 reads CASSLIDPVYNEQFF. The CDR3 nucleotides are TGTGCCAGCAGCTTGATAGACCCCGTGTACAATGAGCAGTTCTTC.

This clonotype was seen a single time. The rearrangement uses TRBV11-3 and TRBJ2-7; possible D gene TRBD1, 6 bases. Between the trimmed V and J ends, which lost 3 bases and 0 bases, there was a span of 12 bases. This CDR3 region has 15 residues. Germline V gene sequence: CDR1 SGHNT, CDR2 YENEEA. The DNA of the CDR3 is TGTGCCAGCAGCTTCTGGGACACCAGCTCCTACGAGCAGTACTTC. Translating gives CASSFWDTSSYEQYF.

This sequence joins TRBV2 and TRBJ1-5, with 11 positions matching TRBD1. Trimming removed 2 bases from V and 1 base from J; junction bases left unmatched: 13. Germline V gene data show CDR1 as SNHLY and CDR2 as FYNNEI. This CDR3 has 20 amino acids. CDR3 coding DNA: TGTGCCAGCAGTGAATGGCCCTGGGACAGGGGGGGAGGGAGCAATCAGCCCCAGCATTTT. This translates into CASSEWPWDRGGGSNQPQHF.

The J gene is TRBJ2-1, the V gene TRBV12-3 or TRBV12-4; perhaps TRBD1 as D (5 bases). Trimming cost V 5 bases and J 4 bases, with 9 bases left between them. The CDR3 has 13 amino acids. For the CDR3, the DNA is TGTGCCAGCAGTGACGACAGATACAATGAGCAGTTCTTC. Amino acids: CASSDDRYNEQFF.

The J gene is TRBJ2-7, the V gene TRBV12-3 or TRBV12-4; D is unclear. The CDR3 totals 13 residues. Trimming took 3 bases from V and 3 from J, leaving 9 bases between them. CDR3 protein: CASSFGFGYEQYV. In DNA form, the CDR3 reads TGTGCCAGCAGTTTTGGATTTGGCTACGAGCAGTACGTC.

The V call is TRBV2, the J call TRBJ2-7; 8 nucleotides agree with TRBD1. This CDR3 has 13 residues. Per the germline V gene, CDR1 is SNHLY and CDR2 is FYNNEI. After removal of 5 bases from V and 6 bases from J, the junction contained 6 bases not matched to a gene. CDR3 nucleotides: TGTGCCAGCAGTTACGGACAGGGTGGCGAGCAGTACGTC. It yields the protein CASSYGQGGEQYV.

The CDR3 DNA is TGTGCCAGCAGCCAAGATTGGAAGACAGAGACTAGCACAGATACGCAGTATTTT. Protein sequence: CASSQDWKTETSTDTQYF. This sequence joins TRBV4-2 and TRBJ2-3, with D possibly matching TRBD1 (5 bases). Germline loops: CDR1 LGHNA, CDR2 YNFKEQ. The CDR3 is made up of 18 amino acids. V lost 0 bases and J 0 bases, leaving 16 bases between the germline ends.

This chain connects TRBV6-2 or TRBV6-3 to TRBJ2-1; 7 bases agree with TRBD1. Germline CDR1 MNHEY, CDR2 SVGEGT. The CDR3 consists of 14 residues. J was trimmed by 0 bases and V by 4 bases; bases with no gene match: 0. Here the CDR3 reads CASSWDSSYNEQFF. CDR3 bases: TGTGCCAGCAGTTGGGACAGCTCCTACAATGAGCAGTTCTTC.

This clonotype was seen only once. This CDR3 is CASSQGTGVDYGYTF. CDR3 sequence (DNA): TGCGCCAGCAGCCAGGGCACAGGGGTGGACTATGGCTACACCTTC. This chain uses TRBV4-1 with TRBJ1-2; 7 nucleotides agree with TRBD1. Germline CDR1 reads MGHRA; CDR2 reads YSYEKL. V gave up 3 bases and J gave up 3 bases; unmatched junction bases: 7. The CDR3 has 15 amino acids.

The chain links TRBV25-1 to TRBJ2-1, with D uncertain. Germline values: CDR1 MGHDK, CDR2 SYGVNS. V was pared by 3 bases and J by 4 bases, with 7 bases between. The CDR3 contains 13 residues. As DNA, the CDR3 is TGTGCCAGCAGTGACTTAACGTACAATGAGCAGTTCTTC. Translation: CASSDLTYNEQFF.

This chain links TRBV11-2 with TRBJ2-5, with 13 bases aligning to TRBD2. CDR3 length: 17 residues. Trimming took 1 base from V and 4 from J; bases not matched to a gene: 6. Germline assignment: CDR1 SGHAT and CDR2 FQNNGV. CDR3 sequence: CASSLGTRLAGGETQYF. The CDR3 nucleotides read TGTGCCAGCAGCTTAGGCACCCGACTAGCGGGGGGAGAGACCCAGTACTTC.

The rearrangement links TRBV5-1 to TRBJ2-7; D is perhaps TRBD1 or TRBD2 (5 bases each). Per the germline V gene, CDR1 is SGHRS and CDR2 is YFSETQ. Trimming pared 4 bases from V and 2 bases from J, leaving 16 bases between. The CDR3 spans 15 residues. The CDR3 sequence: CASSVNSGGPYEQYV. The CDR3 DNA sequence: TGCGCCAGCAGCGTCAACAGTGGGGGACCCTACGAGCAGTACGTC.

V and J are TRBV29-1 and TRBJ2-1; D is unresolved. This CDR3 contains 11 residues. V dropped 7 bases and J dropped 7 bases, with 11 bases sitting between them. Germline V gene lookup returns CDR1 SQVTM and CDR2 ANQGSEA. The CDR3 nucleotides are TGCAGCGCCCCGAACGTTAATGAGCAGTTCTTC. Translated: CSAPNVNEQFF.

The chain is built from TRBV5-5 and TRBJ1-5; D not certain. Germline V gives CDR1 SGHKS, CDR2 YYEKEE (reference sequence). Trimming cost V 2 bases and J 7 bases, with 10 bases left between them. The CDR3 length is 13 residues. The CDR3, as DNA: TGTGCCAGCAGCTTATACTCGACCCAGCCCCAGCATTTT. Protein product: CASSLYSTQPQHF.

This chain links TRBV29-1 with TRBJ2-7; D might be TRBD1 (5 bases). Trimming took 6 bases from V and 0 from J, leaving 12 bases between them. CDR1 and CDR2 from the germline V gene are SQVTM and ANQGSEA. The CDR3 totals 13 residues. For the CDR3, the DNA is TGCAGCGTCGTGGGGCCGAGCTCCTACGAGCAGTACTTC. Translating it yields CSVVGPSSYEQYF.

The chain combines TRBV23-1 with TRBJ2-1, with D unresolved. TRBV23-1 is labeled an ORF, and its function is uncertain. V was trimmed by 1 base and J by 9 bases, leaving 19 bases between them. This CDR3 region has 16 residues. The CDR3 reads CASSQFPPGLLGEQFF. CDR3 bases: TGCGCCAGCAGTCAATTCCCTCCGGGCCTGCTGGGTGAGCAGTTCTTC.

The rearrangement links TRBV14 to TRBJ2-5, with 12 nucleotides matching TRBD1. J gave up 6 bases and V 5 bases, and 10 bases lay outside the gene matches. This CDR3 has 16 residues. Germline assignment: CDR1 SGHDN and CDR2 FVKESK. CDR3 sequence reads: CASSLIRDRGLKTQYF. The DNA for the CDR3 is TGTGCCAGCAGCTTGATCCGGGACAGGGGGCTTAAGACCCAGTACTTC.

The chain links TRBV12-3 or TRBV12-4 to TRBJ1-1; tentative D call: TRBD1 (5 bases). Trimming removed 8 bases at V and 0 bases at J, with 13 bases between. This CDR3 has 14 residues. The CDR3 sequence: CASSWGGVNTEAFF. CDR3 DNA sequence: TGTGCCAGCTCTTGGGGGGGAGTGAACACTGAAGCTTTCTTT.

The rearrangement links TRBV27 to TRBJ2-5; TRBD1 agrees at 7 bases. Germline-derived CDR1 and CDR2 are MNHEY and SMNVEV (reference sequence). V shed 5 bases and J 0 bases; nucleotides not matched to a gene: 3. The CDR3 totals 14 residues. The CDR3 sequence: CASSTGQNQETQYF. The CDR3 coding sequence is TGTGCCAGCAGTACGGGACAGAACCAAGAGACCCAGTACTTC.

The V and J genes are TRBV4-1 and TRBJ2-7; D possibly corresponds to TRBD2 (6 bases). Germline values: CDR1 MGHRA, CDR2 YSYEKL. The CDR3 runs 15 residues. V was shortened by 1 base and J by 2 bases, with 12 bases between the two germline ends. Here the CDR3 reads CASSQVVASAYEQYF. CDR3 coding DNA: TGCGCCAGCAGCCAAGTTGTGGCTAGCGCCTACGAGCAGTACTTC.

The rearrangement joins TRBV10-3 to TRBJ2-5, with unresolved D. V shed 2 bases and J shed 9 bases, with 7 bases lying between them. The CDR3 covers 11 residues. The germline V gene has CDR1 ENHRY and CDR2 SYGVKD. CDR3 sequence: CAISEGGPQYF. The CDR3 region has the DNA TGTGCCATCAGTGAGGGTGGACCCCAGTACTTC.

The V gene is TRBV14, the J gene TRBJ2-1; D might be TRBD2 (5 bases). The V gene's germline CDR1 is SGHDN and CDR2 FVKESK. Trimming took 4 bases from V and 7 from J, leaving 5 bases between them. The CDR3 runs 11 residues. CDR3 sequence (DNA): TGTGCCAGCAGCCCGGGGAATGAGCAGTTCTTC. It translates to CASSPGNEQFF.